A single TCR beta chain is shown here with its context. Its antigen is currently unknown. The sample originates from a study of graft-versus-host responses after intestinal transplantation. Overall study: Multivisceral, liver-intestinal, or isolated intestinal grafts were transplanted into recipients. Following induction with anti-thymocyte globulin, all recipients were given tacrolimus and steroids for three to four years. Points from the study as a whole: Within allografts, high graft-versus-host to host-versus-graft clonal ratios were seen among patients with graft-donor T cell macrochimerism.

Trimming shortened V by 6 bases and J by 15 bases, and 15 bases separated the two germline ends. Looked up from germline, CDR1 is MNHNS and CDR2 is SASEGT. This CDR3 contains 11 residues. Clones were sequenced by immunoSEQ multiplex PCR, and TCRdb holds only the in-frame ones, with some missing. The repertoire holds more than 95,000 clones, with about 88% as singletons. This receptor was identified in a human donor who received an intestinal transplant. This sequence joins TRBV6-1 and TRBJ2-1; weak D call: TRBD1 (5 bases). Sequencing was performed on unstimulated CD4+ T cells sorted from spleen or lymph node cells, taken before intestinal transplant. The CDR3 sequence is CASSPGRVGFF. DNA of the CDR3: TGTGCCAGCAGCCCCGGCAGGGTAGGGTTCTTC.